A selection of T cell receptor beta chains follows, all from one sample in a study of OX40 agonist ivuxolimab in advanced cancers. Measured with immunoSEQ multiplex PCR; TCRdb has only the in-frame clones, and not every one. This sample has over 75,000 clones, with around 87% found just once. This material consisted of CD4+ or CD8+ T cells sorted from blood, taken in a trial of the OX40 agonist ivuxolimab. The receptor set was obtained from an adult with an advanced solid tumor such as melanoma, head and neck, liver or kidney cancer. Both conserved end residues are part of each CDR3. The order of the fields is V gene, J gene, clone size, CDR3 protein. Clone size, where shown, is once, few, many, or a class for clones that have expanded.

V gene: TRBV10-3
J gene: TRBJ2-5
clone size: .
CDR3 protein: CAISESRAGGTQYF

V gene: TRBV4-3
J gene: TRBJ2-3
clone size: .
CDR3 protein: CASSQGLAGDGTDTQYF

V gene: TRBV6-1
J gene: TRBJ1-3
clone size: .
CDR3 protein: CASSDQGAISGNTIYF

V gene: TRBV27
J gene: TRBJ2-3
clone size: .
CDR3 protein: CASSHRVGSTDTQYF

V gene: TRBV5-1
J gene: TRBJ2-7
clone size: .
CDR3 protein: CASSLGFRASAEQYF

V gene: TRBV11-3
J gene: TRBJ1-4
clone size: few
CDR3 protein: CASSSLRGAEKLFF

V gene: TRBV11-2
J gene: TRBJ1-1
clone size: .
CDR3 protein: CASMEEGRSTEAFF

V gene: TRBV5-4
J gene: TRBJ2-1
clone size: .
CDR3 protein: CASSGGPREQFF

V gene: TRBV30
J gene: TRBJ1-6
clone size: .
CDR3 protein: CAWKIGGLDSPLHF

V gene: TRBV5-5
J gene: TRBJ1-1
clone size: .
CDR3 protein: CASSLVQFGNTEAFF

V gene: TRBV13
J gene: TRBJ1-1
clone size: .
CDR3 protein: CASRRGTGAMNTEAFF

V gene: TRBV30
J gene: TRBJ1-2
clone size: .
CDR3 protein: CAWSETSNYGYTF

V gene: TRBV9
J gene: TRBJ2-2
clone size: once
CDR3 protein: CASSVIADNTGELFF

V gene: TRBV2
J gene: TRBJ1-1
clone size: .
CDR3 protein: CASSEAPTVSGTEAFF

V gene: TRBV11-2
J gene: TRBJ2-6
clone size: .
CDR3 protein: CASSSRGAGANVLTF

V gene: TRBV19
J gene: TRBJ2-1
clone size: .
CDR3 protein: CASSRADWRTYNEQFF

V gene: TRBV5-4
J gene: TRBJ1-1
clone size: .
CDR3 protein: CASSLKGVAEAFF

V gene: TRBV7-2
J gene: TRBJ2-2
clone size: .
CDR3 protein: CASSSSPGGELFF

V gene: TRBV29-1
J gene: TRBJ2-2
clone size: .
CDR3 protein: CSVSQNTGELFF

V gene: TRBV30
J gene: TRBJ2-7
clone size: .
CDR3 protein: CAWKGQGVPGEQYF